Following are 23 T cell receptor beta chains from one sample sequenced in a study of CD8 T cells in ankylosing spondylitis. Findings and limits, study-wide: One TCR beta motif, made up of roughly 8 highly homologous variants, appeared characteristic of ankylosing spondylitis blood.

TCRdb reprocessed the 5' RACE reads via MiXCR and lists one record per CDR3 protein. Among some 450,000 distinct CDR3 sequences listed, 17% were seen once. The antigens these receptors bind are not known. Sequenced input: blood, either unsorted or a sorted T cell fraction (not recorded which). Receptor source: a male donor with ankylosing spondylitis.

This clonotype has a handful of counts. This chain joins TRBV6-1 and TRBJ1-1; 9 nucleotides align to TRBD1. The CDR3 covers 15 residues. The V gene's germline CDR1 is MNHNS and CDR2 SASEGT. J was trimmed by 2 bases and V by 5 bases; bases with no gene match: 6. The CDR3 protein is CASSLGTGFNTEAFF. In DNA form, the CDR3 reads TGTGCCAGCAGTCTGGGGACAGGGTTCAACACTGAAGCTTTCTTT.

This clonotype has only a few counts. The genes are TRBV6-1 and TRBJ2-1; the match to TRBD2 covers 7 bases. With V trimmed by 7 bases and J by 3 bases, 6 bases remained unmatched. The length of the CDR3 is 14 residues. Germline V CDR1 and CDR2: MNHNS, SASEGT. The CDR3 coding sequence is TGTGCCAGCACTGTCGGGGGGAACTACAATGAGCAGTTCTTC. This gives the protein CASTVGGNYNEQFF.

This clonotype came up a few times. This chain joins TRBV20-1 and TRBJ2-1, with D possibly being TRBD2 (5 bases). The CDR3 totals 15 residues. V shed 3 bases and J shed 6 bases, with 18 bases lying between them. CDR1 is DFQATT, CDR2 SNEGSKA, per germline (reference sequence). CDR3 DNA: TGCAGTGCTAGGGAAGGGAGCAGATTGGGCAATGAGCAGTTCTTC. Residues: CSAREGSRLGNEQFF.

The chain links TRBV5-1 to TRBJ2-3; weak D call: TRBD2 (6 bases). The CDR3 extends over 16 amino acids. V lost 5 bases and J lost 0, with 16 bases in between. The germline CDR1 and CDR2 sequences are SGHRS and YFSETQ. The CDR3 bases are TGCGCCAGCAGTCTTCAGGGAGGATCTAGCACAGATACGCAGTATTTT. It translates to CASSLQGGSSTDTQYF.

In its sample, this clonotype was seen a few times. The chain couples TRBV20-1 to TRBJ2-7; D is tentatively TRBD1 or TRBD2 (5 bases each). This CDR3 contains 12 residues. Germline lookup yields CDR1 DFQATT and CDR2 SNEGSKA (reference sequence). The germline V and J ends were trimmed by 3 bases and 3 bases, with 9 bases remaining between them. The CDR3 region has the DNA TGCAGTGCTAGGGGACCTTACTACGAGCAGTACTTC. Its protein is CSARGPYYEQYF.

The V call is TRBV5-1, the J call TRBJ2-6; D is possibly TRBD1 (7 bases). CDR3 length: 18 residues. Trimming pared 0 bases from V and 0 bases from J, leaving 13 bases between. The germline CDR1 and CDR2 sequences are SGHRS and YFSETQ. The CDR3: CASSLGGTAFSGANVLTF. DNA for the CDR3: TGCGCCAGCAGCTTGGGCGGGACAGCATTCTCTGGGGCCAACGTCCTGACTTTC. The full variable domain, with the rest looked up from reference TRBV5-1 and TRBJ2-6, is KAGVTQTPRYLIKTRGQQVTLSCSPISGHRSVSWYQQTPGQGLQFLFEYFSETQRNKGNFPGRFSGRQFSNSRSEMNVSTLELGDSALYLCASSLGGTAFSGANVLTFGAGSRLTVL.

CDR3 DNA: TGTGCCAGCAGCTCAGGGGAAGGACAGCCCCAGCATTTT. Residues: CASSSGEGQPQHF. The chain is built from TRBV7-8 and TRBJ1-5, with D maybe TRBD1 (6 bases). Germline loops: CDR1 SGHVS, CDR2 FQNEAQ. This CDR3 is 13 amino acids long. Trimming stripped 4 bases from V and 7 bases from J, with 11 bases between.

The chain combines TRBV20-1 with TRBJ2-2, with 8 bases fitting TRBD2. This CDR3 comprises 14 residues. In germline, CDR1 is DFQATT, CDR2 SNEGSKA (reference sequence). V lost 2 bases and J lost 6; bases outside the gene matches: 5. The CDR3 DNA is TGCAGTGCTAGATGGGCGGGAGGCCCCGGGGAGCTGTTTTTT. Protein sequence: CSARWAGGPGELFF.

This clonotype was observed a few times. The chain is built from TRBV15 and TRBJ2-2; no firm D call. Germline V gene lookup returns CDR1 LNHNV and CDR2 YYDKDF (reference sequence). The CDR3 runs 13 residues. The V gene lost 8 bases and the J gene lost 5 bases, with 12 bases spanning the gap. The CDR3 DNA sequence: TGTGCCACCGAGAATTTGAATACCGGGGAGCTGTTTTTT. The encoded protein is CATENLNTGELFF.

This chain connects TRBV15 to TRBJ2-3; TRBD2 aligns across 10 bases. The V gene's germline CDR1 is LNHNV and CDR2 YYDKDF (reference sequence). The V gene end was trimmed by 6 bases and the J gene end by 7 bases; junction bases not matched to a gene: 7. The CDR3 totals 14 residues. This CDR3 reads CATSLSGGEYTQYF. CDR3 nucleotides: TGTGCCACCAGTTTAAGCGGGGGGGAGTATACGCAGTATTTT.

The chain is built from TRBV18 and TRBJ2-5, with TRBD2 matching 7 bases. V gave up 5 bases and J gave up 7 bases; unmatched junction bases: 19. Per the germline V gene, CDR1 is KGHSH and CDR2 is LQKENI. The CDR3 length is 17 residues. The CDR3 sequence is CASSANNYGTTRGTQYF. The CDR3 nucleotides are TGTGCCAGCTCAGCTAACAACTACGGGACTACCAGAGGGACCCAGTACTTC.

The chain combines TRBV6-6 with TRBJ1-2; D not certain. The CDR3 extends over 13 amino acids. Germline CDR1 MNHNY, CDR2 SVGAGI (reference sequence). Trimming shortened V by 0 bases and J by 1 base, and 3 bases separated the two germline ends. CDR3 sequence: CASSYSDNYGYTF. Written as DNA, the CDR3 is TGTGCCAGCAGTTACTCAGATAACTATGGCTACACCTTC.

In this sample, this clonotype turned up a few times. The CDR3 spells CASSETRLAGGDTDTQYF. The CDR3 DNA sequence: TGTGCCAGCAGTGAAACCAGACTAGCGGGGGGGGACACAGATACGCAGTATTTT. This sequence joins TRBV6-1 and TRBJ2-3; 14 bases are shared with TRBD2. Unmatched junction bases numbered 6, after V lost 2 bases and J lost 2 bases. The CDR3 length is 18 residues. Germline V gene lookup returns CDR1 MNHNS and CDR2 SASEGT.

This clonotype was observed a handful of times. The V gene is TRBV2, the J gene TRBJ1-5; no reliable D call. The CDR3 spans 15 residues. Germline-derived CDR1 and CDR2 are SNHLY and FYNNEI. Trimming left V 5 bases short and J 4 bases short, with 15 bases between. CDR3 in amino acids: CASSPRPGENQPQHF. The CDR3 nucleotides read TGTGCCAGCAGTCCCCGGCCCGGGGAGAATCAGCCCCAGCATTTT.

The chain carries TRBV9 and TRBJ1-4; 11 nucleotides agree with TRBD1. Germline loops: CDR1 SGDLS, CDR2 YYNGEE. The CDR3 is 15 amino acids. V trimming: 0 bases; J trimming: 5 bases; junction bases outside the gene matches: 0. The CDR3: CASSVGDRGNEKLFF. CDR3 sequence (DNA): TGTGCCAGCAGCGTAGGGGACAGGGGGAATGAAAAACTGTTTTTT.

This clonotype was found many times. V and J are TRBV12-3 or TRBV12-4 and TRBJ1-1; 9 bases line up with TRBD1. V lost 3 bases to trimming and J lost 5 bases; unmatched junction nucleotides: 4. The CDR3 has 14 amino acids. The DNA of the CDR3 is TGTGCCAGCAGTTTCCTGACAGGGGGGACTGAAGCTTTCTTT. Amino acid sequence: CASSFLTGGTEAFF.

This chain uses TRBV5-1 with TRBJ2-3, with D perhaps assigned TRBD1 or TRBD2 (5 bases each). The V gene lost 4 bases and the J gene lost 3 bases, with 15 bases spanning the gap. Looked up from germline, CDR1 is SGHRS and CDR2 is YFSETQ. This CDR3 has 15 residues. The CDR3 nucleotides are TGCGCCAGCAGCCCCGAGGACTGGGGGACAGATACGCAGTATTTT. Its protein is CASSPEDWGTDTQYF.

On this clonotype: Since the CDR3 does not end with the conserved phenylalanine or tryptophan, this likely comes from a read error. This chain connects TRBV29-1 to TRBJ2-7; no clear D. The CDR3 sequence is 9 residues long. Germline V gene sequence: CDR1 SQVTM, CDR2 ANQGSEA. V lost 7 bases, J lost 10 bases, and 11 bases lay in between. CDR3 protein: CSAGWVQYY. As DNA, the CDR3 is TGCAGCGCCGGCTGGGTACAGTACTAC.

The V call is TRBV7-2, the J call TRBJ2-7, with 9 bases that match TRBD2. Germline V gives CDR1 SGHTA, CDR2 FQGNSA. This CDR3 is 14 amino acids long. With 6 bases clipped from V and 7 bases from J, the junction kept 10 bases outside the gene matches. The CDR3 region is CASSEVAGAWEQYF. The CDR3, as DNA: TGTGCCAGCAGTGAGGTAGCGGGGGCTTGGGAGCAGTACTTC.

This clonotype was seen repeatedly, ten times or more. The chain is built from TRBV12-3 or TRBV12-4 and TRBJ2-3; 7 bases are a match to TRBD1. CDR3 length: 14 amino acids. Trimming took 3 bases from V and 2 from J; bases not matched to a gene: 2. Here the CDR3 DNA reads TGTGCCAGCAGTTTGAGGGGGCCCACAGATACGCAGTATTTT. Its protein product is CASSLRGPTDTQYF.

The V call is TRBV7-2, the J call TRBJ2-2; tentatively, D is TRBD2 (5 bases). Trimming took 2 bases from V and 5 from J, leaving 12 bases between them. The CDR3 spans 15 residues. CDR1 is SGHTA, CDR2 FQGNSA, per germline. DNA for the CDR3: TGTGCCAGCAGCTTATTTGGCGGGTCAACCGGGGAGCTGTTTTTT. Its translation is CASSLFGGSTGELFF.

The V call is TRBV9, the J call TRBJ2-2; no clear D gene. The CDR3 totals 11 residues. The germline CDR1 and CDR2 sequences are SGDLS and YYNGEE. Trimming stripped 0 bases from V and 8 bases from J, with 2 bases between. CDR3 DNA sequence: TGTGCCAGCAGCGTAGGAGGGGAGCTGTTTTTT. Translated, it gives CASSVGGELFF.

This clonotype was observed a handful of times. In DNA form, the CDR3 reads TGTGCCAGCAGCCGACTAGCGGGAGGTATAAGGGGCTACAATGAGCAGTTCTTC. Residues: CASSRLAGGIRGYNEQFF. The chain employs TRBV6-1 and TRBJ2-1; 13 nucleotides line up with TRBD2. There are 18 residues in the CDR3. V gave up 6 bases and J gave up 3 bases; unmatched junction bases: 11. CDR1 and CDR2 (germline): MNHNS, SASEGT.